This TCR beta chain came from a study of T-cell reconstitution after alpha-beta-depleted transplantation in children (dated by TCRdb to 2015 to 2016). Describing the broader study: Using TCR repertoire profiling, the study quantitatively followed how T-cell immune reconstitution unfolded in children after TCRalphabeta/CD19-depleted allogeneic hematopoietic cell transplantation.

The germline V gene provides CDR1 SNHLY and CDR2 FYNNEI. The cysteine opens and the phenylalanine closes a CDR3 of 13 amino acids. Of all the DNA, just the CDR3 is kept, 39 bases in frame from base 1. A distance of 11 bases separates the germline ends of V and J, which lose 8 bases and 2 bases respectively. The table lists this clonotype with many counts. It has no known antigen specificity. No much larger clone exists at a distance of one base, and base qualities are not known. Library generation was performed with PCR. The sequencing machine was an Illumina HiSeq 2500. To normalize quantification of the TCRbeta repertoire, the TCR libraries were built with molecular barcoding that relied on unique molecular identifiers. The raw public data were reprocessed by TCRdb itself: fastp quality trimming at Q25, MiXCR clonotype calling, in-frame beta chains only. Merged by CDR3 protein, the rows form single entries marked with the most common genes and DNA. Across this sample there are 150,000 to 200,000 distinct CDR3 sequences, with more than 6.5% seen only once. Around 3.1% of the sample comes from the top ten.

The sample consisted of PBMCs from the stem cell graft donor, taken from the stem cell graft. In this chain, TRBV2 is recombined with TRBJ2-3, with the D call perhaps TRBD1 or TRBD2, as 5 bases match in each case. This receptor was identified in a human donor who donated a stem cell graft to a child with Wiskott-Aldrich syndrome. The sequenced DNA is TGTGCCAGCGGGGCGGGCTACACAGATACGCAGTATTTT. This translates into CASGAGYTDTQYF.